These T cell receptor beta chains were read from a single sample in a study of control samples from healthy donors and cancer patients. TCRdb keeps only in-frame clones here, not all; method: immunoSEQ multiplex PCR. Of 150,000 or so clones in the sample, approximately 94% are singletons; the top ten hold about an eighth. Specimen: blood. These TCRs come from a man between 35 and 55 years old in good health. The CDR3 runs from the conserved cysteine through the conserved F or W. A D gene is named only where the DNA matches it firmly. A row's size may be missing; if present it is once, few, many or a size class.

TRBJ2-3,-,-,TRBV7-9,CASSLAQGRYF,TGTGCCAGCAGCTTAGCACAGGGAAGGTATTTT
TRBJ1-6,-,-,TRBV6-5,CASRTVDNSPLHF,TGTGCCAGCAGGACAGTAGATAATTCACCCCTCCACTTT
TRBJ2-3,-,-,TRBV5-1,CASSPFQSTDTQYF,TGCGCCAGCAGCCCCTTCCAAAGCACGGATACGCAGTATTTT
TRBJ1-3,-,once,TRBV5-1,CASSLGQSLSGNTIYF,TGCGCCAGCAGCTTGGGGCAGAGCCTGTCTGGAAACACCATATATTTT
TRBJ1-4,-,once,TRBV30,CAWSDQGYEKLFF,TGTGCCTGGAGTGACCAGGGTTATGAAAAACTGTTTTTT
TRBJ2-1,TRBD2,-,TRBV2,CASSEASGSRFF,TGTGCCAGCAGTGAAGCTAGCGGGAGTCGTTTCTTC
TRBJ2-5,-,-,TRBV4-3,CASSQVWSGTGQETQYF,TGCGCCAGCAGCCAAGTTTGGTCAGGAACGGGGCAAGAGACCCAGTACTTC
TRBJ1-3,-,-,TRBV24-1,CATSDGTSGNTIYF,TGTGCCACCAGTGATGGGACTTCTGGAAACACCATATATTTT
TRBJ1-1,-,-,TRBV18,CASSPSSDGGTEAFF,TGTGCCAGCTCACCAAGTAGCGACGGTGGGACTGAAGCTTTCTTT
TRBJ2-5,TRBD2,-,TRBV10-2,CASSAGGGTQYF,TGCGCCAGCAGTGCGGGGGGTGGGACCCAGTACTTC
TRBJ1-5,-,-,TRBV7-9,CASSQGQFGQPQHF,TGTGCCAGCAGCCAAGGACAGTTCGGACAGCCCCAGCATTTT
TRBJ2-6,TRBD1,-,TRBV3-1/TRBV3-2,CASSPWTGVSSGANVLTF,TGTGCCAGCAGCCCTTGGACAGGGGTGAGCTCTGGGGCCAACGTCCTGACTTTC
TRBJ1-5,TRBD1,-,TRBV5-1,CASSLTTGLQPQHF,TGCGCCAGCAGCCTAACGACAGGGCTTCAGCCCCAGCATTTT
TRBJ2-2,-,few,TRBV6-2/TRBV6-3,CASSYSSHTGELFF,TGTGCCAGCAGTTACTCGTCACACACCGGGGAGCTGTTTTTT
TRBJ1-2,-,-,TRBV19,CASSWGALGHLNYGYTF,TGTGCCAGTAGCTGGGGGGCCCTAGGACACCTCAACTATGGCTACACCTTC
TRBJ1-1,TRBD1,-,TRBV10-3,CAISEKGAGEAFF,TGTGCCATCAGTGAGAAGGGGGCAGGTGAAGCTTTCTTT
TRBJ1-1,-,once,TRBV27,CASSLMAGRNTEAFF,TGTGCCAGCAGTTTAATGGCAGGGAGGAACACTGAAGCTTTCTTT
TRBJ1-1,-,medium-sized,TRBV7-9,CASSGTQNTEAFF,TGTGCCAGCAGCGGGACTCAGAACACTGAAGCTTTCTTT